This record looks at one T cell receptor beta chain sequence and its context. The antigen is not known. The data originate from a study of T-cell memory formation after mild COVID-19. The CDR3 spans 14 residues. V lost 6 bases, J lost 1 base, and 2 bases stayed unmatched. The germline V gene encodes CDR1 ENHRY and CDR2 SYGVKD. TCRalpha and TCRbeta libraries used 5'RACE with constant-segment primers and UMIs. TCRdb re-called the 5' RACE reads with MiXCR, one entry per CDR3 protein. The table records around 300,000 distinct CDR3 sequences, more than 15% of them present only once. General study findings and limits: CD4+ contracting clones were found mainly in CM and EM, and CD8+ ones in EMRA. There were some responding clones in pre-infection memory, which suggested that cross-reactive memory had joined.

The chain employs TRBV10-3 and TRBJ2-3, with 9 bases matching TRBD1. Source material: PBMCs or a T cell subset sorted from them (not recorded which). The receptor was derived from a man aged 18 to 29 who had mild COVID-19 (a few samples of this study predate the infection). Cell type and time point are not known. CDR3 sequence (DNA): TGTGCCATCAGCAGGACAGGGGGCACAGATACGCAGTATTTT. Its translation: CAISRTGGTDTQYF.